Following are 26 T cell receptor beta chains from one sample sequenced in a study of shared clonotypes between healthy human individuals. Sequencing used immunoSEQ multiplex PCR; TCRdb keeps in-frame clones, though not all of them. The sample contains under 600,000 clones, about 96% of which appear only once. The sample consisted of naive CD4+ T cells sorted from blood. This sample's subset: CD45RA+ positively selected. The receptors were sampled from a woman under 40 in good health.

This chain's CDR3 is CSVEAASYEQYF. In nucleotides, the CDR3 is TGCAGCGTTGAAGCGGCGAGCTACGAGCAGTACTTC. This chain links TRBV29-1 with TRBJ2-7; D is uncertain. This CDR3 is built from 12 residues. The V and J ends lost 1 base and 3 bases respectively, with 7 bases between them. Germline CDR1 reads SQVTM; CDR2 reads ANQGSEA.

The chain carries TRBV28 and TRBJ1-1, with TRBD1 matching 12 bases. Germline V gene sequence: CDR1 MDHEN, CDR2 SYDVKM. Unmatched junction bases numbered 10, after V lost 6 bases and J lost 2 bases. CDR3 length equals 17 residues. The CDR3 loop reads CASRNPGTGGRNTEAFF. In DNA, the CDR3 is TGTGCCAGCAGAAATCCCGGGACAGGGGGCAGAAACACTGAAGCTTTCTTT.

This sequence joins TRBV15 and TRBJ2-1; 7 bases are shared with TRBD2. Germline trimming cut 2 bases from V and 6 bases from J; bases unmatched to any gene: 10. Germline CDR1 LNHNV, CDR2 YYDKDF (reference sequence). The CDR3 has 16 residues. DNA of the CDR3: TGTGCCACCAGCAGACCCAATACGGGACTACTCAATGAGCAGTTCTTC. This translates into CATSRPNTGLLNEQFF.

The CDR3 DNA reads as TGTGCCAGCAACGGAGGGCCACCGATCGGGACCCAGTACTTC. Amino acids: CASNGGPPIGTQYF. The J gene is TRBJ2-5, the V gene TRBV6-1; TRBD2 might be the D (6 bases). The CDR3 has 14 residues. The V end lost 7 bases, the J end lost 7 bases, and 19 bases lay between the germline ends. CDR1 is MNHNS, CDR2 SASEGT, per germline.

This sequence joins TRBV19 and TRBJ2-2; D unresolved. Germline V gene data show CDR1 as LNHDA and CDR2 as SQIVND (reference sequence). CDR3 length: 13 residues. The ends were cut back, 3 bases at V and 5 bases at J, with 7 bases in the middle. The CDR3 region has the DNA TGTGCCAGTAGTATCCCCGGTACCGGGGAGCTGTTTTTT. It translates to CASSIPGTGELFF.

The chain is built from TRBV27 and TRBJ1-1; TRBD1 might be the D (5 bases). Germline CDR1 MNHEY, CDR2 SMNVEV (reference sequence). Between the trimmed V and J ends, which lost 5 bases and 1 base, there was a span of 8 bases. This CDR3 contains 13 residues. The CDR3 nucleotides read TGTGCCAGCAGTGGGACGCGGAACACTGAAGCTTTCTTT. Amino acid sequence: CASSGTRNTEAFF.

The chain joins TRBV9 to TRBJ2-3; D possibly corresponds to TRBD1 (5 bases). The CDR3 loop spans 16 amino acids. The V end lost 1 base, the J end lost 3 bases, and 15 bases lay between the germline ends. Germline CDR1 and CDR2: SGDLS and YYNGEE. CDR3 in DNA: TGTGCCAGCAGCGTAACGACAGATATGAAGACAGATACGCAGTATTTT. This translates into CASSVTTDMKTDTQYF.

This chain joins TRBV5-6 and TRBJ2-6; TRBD2 aligns across 14 bases. This CDR3 comprises 19 residues. Germline CDR1 and CDR2: SGHDT and YYEEEE. Germline trimming cut 4 bases from V and 2 bases from J; bases unmatched to any gene: 8. CDR3 DNA sequence: TGTGCCAGCAGCCTCGGACTAGCGGGAGGTACACCTGGGGCCAACGTCCTGACTTTC. Translation: CASSLGLAGGTPGANVLTF.

The chain links TRBV15 to TRBJ2-7; possibly TRBD2 for D (6 bases). Trimming cost V 5 bases and J 5 bases, with 16 bases left between them. The CDR3 is 14 residues long. Germline loops: CDR1 LNHNV, CDR2 YYDKDF (reference sequence). CDR3 in amino acids: CATSVRLVVDEQYF. As DNA, the CDR3 is TGTGCCACCAGCGTAAGACTAGTCGTCGACGAGCAGTACTTC.

Notes on this clone: Other DNA sequences from this sample encode an identical CDR3 as well. The CDR3 region has the DNA TGTGCCAGCAGCTTGTTGGGTAACACTGAAGCTTTCTTT. Amino acids: CASSLLGNTEAFF. The rearrangement uses TRBV5-4 and TRBJ1-1; D unresolved. The CDR3 covers 13 residues. V lost 1 base, J lost 2 bases, and 6 bases lay in between. Germline CDR1 and CDR2: SGHNT and YYREEE (reference sequence).

The chain couples TRBV30 to TRBJ1-1; no reliable D call. The CDR3 totals 14 residues. Germline V CDR1 and CDR2: GTSNPN, SVGIG (reference sequence). V shed 5 bases and J shed 0 bases, with 13 bases lying between them. CDR3 sequence: CAWGVQPMNTEAFF. CDR3 DNA: TGTGCCTGGGGGGTACAGCCCATGAACACTGAAGCTTTCTTT. Drawing the rest from reference TRBV30 and TRBJ1-1, the complete variable domain is SQTIHQWPATLVQPVGSPLSLECTVEGTSNPNLYWYRQAAGRGLQLLFYSVGIGQISSEVPQNLSASRPQDRQFILSSKKLLLSDSGFYLCAWGVQPMNTEAFFGQGTRLTVV.

V and J are TRBV5-4 and TRBJ1-1; a weak D match, TRBD1 (6 bases). The CDR3 covers 12 residues. CDR1 and CDR2 from the germline V gene are SGHNT and YYREEE (reference sequence). Trimming removed 4 bases at V and 10 bases at J, with 14 bases between. The CDR3: CASSLTGGGAFF. CDR3 nucleotides: TGTGCCAGCAGCCTGACAGGAGGGGGAGCTTTCTTT.

The chain recombines TRBV25-1 with TRBJ2-7; TRBD1 might be the D (5 bases). CDR1 is MGHDK and CDR2 is SYGVNS in the germline V gene. V was pared by 3 bases and J by 0 bases, with 15 bases between. This CDR3 contains 16 residues. This CDR3 reads CASSEVWTRNSYEQYF. CDR3 sequence (DNA): TGTGCCAGCAGTGAGGTTTGGACACGGAACTCCTACGAGCAGTACTTC.

The rearrangement uses TRBV7-9 and TRBJ2-7; TRBD2 matches at 8 bases. V trimming: 1 base; J trimming: 3 bases; junction bases outside the gene matches: 5. The length of the CDR3 is 15 residues. Germline V gene lookup returns CDR1 SEHNR and CDR2 FQNEAQ (reference sequence). The CDR3 DNA reads as TGTGCCAGCAGCTTAGGCGAACTAGCGGACTACGAGCAGTACTTC. It specifies CASSLGELADYEQYF.

The V and J genes are TRBV5-1 and TRBJ2-5; 11 bases match TRBD2. This CDR3 has 15 amino acids. Losses at the gene ends were 2 bases for V and 5 bases for J; bases not matched to a gene: 5. Germline CDR1 reads SGHRS; CDR2 reads YFSETQ. The CDR3 is CASSLLAGVGETQYF. CDR3 bases: TGCGCCAGCAGCTTACTAGCGGGAGTAGGGGAGACCCAGTACTTC.

V gene TRBV5-1 combines with J gene TRBJ1-1; no clear D gene. Germline V gene data show CDR1 as SGHRS and CDR2 as YFSETQ. Trimming removed 7 bases from V and 7 bases from J, with 20 bases in between. The CDR3 runs to 14 residues. This CDR3 is CASGEGGGLDEAFF. CDR3 in DNA: TGCGCCAGCGGGGAGGGCGGCGGGTTGGATGAAGCTTTCTTT.

The genes are TRBV19 and TRBJ2-5, with 10 positions matching TRBD1. Germline V lookup: CDR1 LNHDA, CDR2 SQIVND (reference sequence). The V segment lost 4 bases and the J segment 5 bases; nucleotides outside the gene matches: 16. The CDR3 contains 18 residues. In DNA form, the CDR3 reads TGTGCCAGTAGTAAGGGGACAGGGGAAGTCTCGGGGGGTGAGACCCAGTACTTC. This codes for CASSKGTGEVSGGETQYF.

The chain joins TRBV10-1 to TRBJ2-2; 9 positions agree with TRBD2. The ends lost 6 bases at V and 1 base at J; junction bases unmatched: 3. Per the germline V gene, CDR1 is WNHNN and CDR2 is SYGVQD (reference sequence). This CDR3 region has 15 residues. The CDR3 region is CASRPAGGNTGELFF. CDR3 nucleotides: TGCGCCAGCAGACCAGCGGGAGGGAACACCGGGGAGCTGTTTTTT.

The chain is built from TRBV6-6 and TRBJ2-1, with a possible D match to TRBD2 (6 bases). CDR3 length: 16 amino acids. V was pared by 4 bases and J by 3 bases, with 16 bases between. In germline, CDR1 is MNHNY, CDR2 SVGAGI (reference sequence). The CDR3 DNA sequence: TGTGCCAGCAGTTGGAGCCGGGAGTCTAGCTACAATGAGCAGTTCTTC. Its translation is CASSWSRESSYNEQFF.

The chain uses TRBV6-1 and TRBJ1-2; D is perhaps TRBD1 (5 bases). The V end was cut by 1 base, the J end by 1 base, with 10 bases between. There are 15 residues in the CDR3. Germline CDR1 MNHNS, CDR2 SASEGT. This CDR3 is CASSEGGSINYGYTF. CDR3 in DNA: TGTGCCAGCAGTGAAGGGGGGTCTATTAACTATGGCTACACCTTC.

The V and J genes are TRBV28 and TRBJ1-1; D gene unclear. CDR1 and CDR2 (germline): MDHEN, SYDVKM. The CDR3 is 14 residues long. V gave up 1 base and J gave up 1 base, with 7 bases separating them. The CDR3 DNA follows: TGTGCCAGCAGTTTATTACTGGGGAACACTGAAGCTTTCTTT. Its translation is CASSLLLGNTEAFF.

V usage is TRBV2 and J usage is TRBJ1-4; D is uncertain. The germline V and J ends were trimmed by 8 bases and 3 bases, with 16 bases remaining between them. This CDR3 comprises 15 residues. Looked up from germline, CDR1 is SNHLY and CDR2 is FYNNEI. The CDR3 here is CASAQRRDSNEKLFF. CDR3 DNA sequence: TGTGCCAGCGCTCAGAGAAGGGATTCTAATGAAAAACTGTTTTTT.

The chain recombines TRBV7-2 with TRBJ1-2, with D possibly matching TRBD1 (5 bases). Germline V lookup: CDR1 SGHTA, CDR2 FQGNSA. Trimming took 5 bases from V and 4 from J, leaving 11 bases between them. The CDR3 extends over 13 amino acids. The CDR3 here is CASSQQEAYGYTF. The DNA of the CDR3 is TGTGCCAGCAGCCAACAGGAGGCCTATGGCTACACCTTC. The full variable domain, completed using reference TRBV7-2 and TRBJ1-2, is GAGVSQSPSNKVTEKGKDVELRCDPISGHTALYWYRQSLGQGLEFLIYFQGNSAPDKSGLPSDRFSAERTGGSVSTLTIQRTQQEDSAVYLCASSQQEAYGYTFGSGTRLTVV.

V usage is TRBV27 and J usage is TRBJ2-3; TRBD2 matches at 8 bases. J was trimmed by 2 bases and V by 5 bases; bases with no gene match: 6. CDR3 length: 15 residues. Germline CDR1 reads MNHEY; CDR2 reads SMNVEV (reference sequence). The CDR3 coding sequence is TGTGCCAGCAGTAAGCGGGAGAAATTCACAGATACGCAGTATTTT. Residues: CASSKREKFTDTQYF.

The chain has TRBV6-5 and TRBJ2-3; D is perhaps TRBD2 (6 bases). The length of the CDR3 is 14 residues. The germline V gene has CDR1 MNHEY and CDR2 SVGAGI. V was shortened by 4 bases and J by 0 bases, with 8 bases between the two germline ends. CDR3 bases: TGTGCCAGCAGTTTACGGGAGAGCACAGATACGCAGTATTTT. Translating gives CASSLRESTDTQYF.

The chain has TRBV28 and TRBJ1-2; 7 bases align to TRBD1. V gave up 3 bases and J gave up 8 bases; unmatched junction bases: 9. The CDR3 contains 14 residues. Germline CDR1 MDHEN, CDR2 SYDVKM. Written as DNA, the CDR3 is TGTGCCAGCAGTTTGAGGGCAGGGGGTGGCGGCTACACCTTC. Protein product: CASSLRAGGGGYTF.